This T cell receptor beta chain was profiled in a study of regulatory T cells in long-lasting Graves disease. As to time point: persistent/refractory GD, antithyroid drugs over 5 years with positive TRAb. RNA extracted from PBMCs served as the sequencing template. This clonotype was seen many times. Arm-PCR of CDR3 regions and iRepertoire HTBI primers were used to build TCR beta libraries. TCRdb re-analysed the multiplex PCR reads in MiXCR, keeping a single row per CDR3 protein. The table records a few hundred thousand distinct CDR3 sequences, approximately 25% of them present only once. Sample: peripheral blood mononuclear cells (PBMCs), taken when the disease was refractory, from a patient treated with antithyroid drugs. The source is a woman aged 40-49 years with Graves disease.

The CDR3 DNA reads as TGTGCCAGCAGCCCTGGACAGGGTTGGGGCGAGCAGTACTTC. It codes for CASSPGQGWGEQYF. The chain links TRBV11-2 to TRBJ2-7; the match to TRBD1 covers 8 bases. The CDR3 consists of 14 residues. Losses at the gene ends were 5 bases for V and 6 bases for J; bases not matched to a gene: 9. Germline V gene data show CDR1 as SGHAT and CDR2 as FQNNGV.